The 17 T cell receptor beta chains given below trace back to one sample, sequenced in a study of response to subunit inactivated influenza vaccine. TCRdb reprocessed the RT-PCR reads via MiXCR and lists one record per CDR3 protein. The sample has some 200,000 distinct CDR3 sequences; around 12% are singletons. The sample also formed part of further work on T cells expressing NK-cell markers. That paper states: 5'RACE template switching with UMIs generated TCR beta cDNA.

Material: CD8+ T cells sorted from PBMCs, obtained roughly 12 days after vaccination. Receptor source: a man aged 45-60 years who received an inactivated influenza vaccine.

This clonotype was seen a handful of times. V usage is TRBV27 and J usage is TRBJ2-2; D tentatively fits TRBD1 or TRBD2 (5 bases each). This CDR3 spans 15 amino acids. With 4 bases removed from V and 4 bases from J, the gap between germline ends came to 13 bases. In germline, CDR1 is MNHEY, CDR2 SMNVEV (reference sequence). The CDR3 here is CASSSLGVSTGELFF. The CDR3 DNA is TGTGCCAGCAGTTCCCTGGGGGTGAGCACCGGGGAGCTGTTTTTT.

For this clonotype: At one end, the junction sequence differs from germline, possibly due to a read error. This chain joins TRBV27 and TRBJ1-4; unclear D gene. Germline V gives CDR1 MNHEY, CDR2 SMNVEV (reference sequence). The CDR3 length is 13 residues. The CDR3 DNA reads TGTGCCAGCAGTTTATTGAATAATGAAACACTGTTTTTT. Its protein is CASSLLNNETLFF.

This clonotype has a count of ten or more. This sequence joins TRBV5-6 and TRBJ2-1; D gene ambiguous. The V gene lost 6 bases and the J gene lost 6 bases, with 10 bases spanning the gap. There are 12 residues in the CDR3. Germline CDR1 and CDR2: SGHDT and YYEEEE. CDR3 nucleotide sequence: TGTGCCAGCACTACCCTGTTCAATGAGCAGTTCTTC. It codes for CASTTLFNEQFF.

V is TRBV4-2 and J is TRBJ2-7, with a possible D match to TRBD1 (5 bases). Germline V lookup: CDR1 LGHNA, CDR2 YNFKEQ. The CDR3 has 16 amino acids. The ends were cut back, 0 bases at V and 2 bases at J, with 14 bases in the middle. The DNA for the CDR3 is TGTGCCAGCAGCCAAGATGGGGCGGCCGCGACCTACGAGCAGTACTTC. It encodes CASSQDGAAATYEQYF.

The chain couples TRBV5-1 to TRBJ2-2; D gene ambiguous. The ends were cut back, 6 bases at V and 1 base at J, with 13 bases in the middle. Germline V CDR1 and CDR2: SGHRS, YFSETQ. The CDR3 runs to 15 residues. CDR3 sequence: CASTSDNLNTGELFF. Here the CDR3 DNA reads TGCGCCAGCACATCAGACAATTTGAACACCGGGGAGCTGTTTTTT.

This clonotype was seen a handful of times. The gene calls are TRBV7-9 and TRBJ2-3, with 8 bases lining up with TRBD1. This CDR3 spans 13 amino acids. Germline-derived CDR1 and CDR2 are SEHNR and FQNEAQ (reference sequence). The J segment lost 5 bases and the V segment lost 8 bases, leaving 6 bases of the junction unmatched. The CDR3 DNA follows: TGTGCCAGCTGGGCAGGGGGCGTAGATACGCAGTATTTT. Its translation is CASWAGGVDTQYF.

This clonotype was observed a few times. CDR3 sequence: CASSGKGGSSYNEQFF. In nucleotides, the CDR3 is TGTGCCAGCAGTGGTAAAGGCGGAAGCTCCTACAATGAGCAGTTCTTC. The chain is built from TRBV2 and TRBJ2-1; D remains unclear. The CDR3 is 16 amino acids. Per the germline V gene, CDR1 is SNHLY and CDR2 is FYNNEI. V lost 4 bases to trimming and J lost 0 bases, with 13 bases between them.

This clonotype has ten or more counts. The CDR3 loop is CASSLRQVEGYTF. The CDR3 nucleotides read TGTGCCAGCAGTTTACGGCAGGTAGAGGGCTACACCTTC. The V call is TRBV12-3 or TRBV12-4, the J call TRBJ1-2; no clear D. This CDR3 spans 13 amino acids. V was trimmed by 2 bases and J by 8 bases, leaving 12 bases between them.

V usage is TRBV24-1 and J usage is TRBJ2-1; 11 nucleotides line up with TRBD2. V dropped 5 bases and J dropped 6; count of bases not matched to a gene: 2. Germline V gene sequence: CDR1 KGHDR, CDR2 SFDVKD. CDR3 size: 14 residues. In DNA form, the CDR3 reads TGTGCCACCAGTGTTCTAGCGGGAGGCAATGAGCAGTTCTTC. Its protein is CATSVLAGGNEQFF.

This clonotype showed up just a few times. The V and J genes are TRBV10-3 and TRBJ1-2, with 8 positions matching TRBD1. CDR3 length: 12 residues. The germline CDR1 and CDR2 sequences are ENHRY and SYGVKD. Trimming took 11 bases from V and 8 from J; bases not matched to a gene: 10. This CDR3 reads CAAEDRVGGYTF. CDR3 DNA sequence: TGTGCCGCGGAGGACAGGGTTGGGGGCTACACCTTC.

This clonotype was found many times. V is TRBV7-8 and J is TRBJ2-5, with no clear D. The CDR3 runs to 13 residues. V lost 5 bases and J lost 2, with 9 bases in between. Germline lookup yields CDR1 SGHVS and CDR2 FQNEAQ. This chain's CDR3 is CASSRPEQETQYF. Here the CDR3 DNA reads TGTGCCAGCAGCCGCCCCGAGCAAGAGACCCAGTACTTC.

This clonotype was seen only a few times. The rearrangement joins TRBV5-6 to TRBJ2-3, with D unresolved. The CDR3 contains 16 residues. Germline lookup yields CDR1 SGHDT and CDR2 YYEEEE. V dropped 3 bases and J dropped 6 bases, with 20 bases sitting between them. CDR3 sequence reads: CASSSDAREYQDTQYF. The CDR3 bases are TGTGCCAGCAGCTCAGACGCACGAGAATATCAGGATACGCAGTATTTT.

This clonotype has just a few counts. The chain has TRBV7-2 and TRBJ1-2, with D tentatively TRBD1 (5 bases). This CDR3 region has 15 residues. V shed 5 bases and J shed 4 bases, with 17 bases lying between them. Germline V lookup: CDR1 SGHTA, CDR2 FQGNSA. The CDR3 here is CASSPHRTPIYGYTF. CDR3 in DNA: TGTGCCAGCAGCCCCCACCGGACACCGATCTATGGCTACACCTTC.

This CDR3 is CASSASGSGTNEQFF. For the CDR3, the DNA is TGTGCCAGCAGCGCGAGCGGGAGTGGGACAAATGAGCAGTTCTTC. The chain joins TRBV2 to TRBJ2-1; 8 bases line up with TRBD2. Germline V gives CDR1 SNHLY, CDR2 FYNNEI. The CDR3 is made up of 15 amino acids. Unmatched junction bases numbered 11, after V lost 6 bases and J lost 7 bases.

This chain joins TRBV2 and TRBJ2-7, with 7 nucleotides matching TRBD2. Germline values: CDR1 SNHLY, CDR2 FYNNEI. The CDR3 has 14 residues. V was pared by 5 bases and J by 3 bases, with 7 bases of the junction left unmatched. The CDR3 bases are TGTGCCAGCAGTCAGCGGGACCGATACTACGAGCAGTACTTC. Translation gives CASSQRDRYYEQYF.

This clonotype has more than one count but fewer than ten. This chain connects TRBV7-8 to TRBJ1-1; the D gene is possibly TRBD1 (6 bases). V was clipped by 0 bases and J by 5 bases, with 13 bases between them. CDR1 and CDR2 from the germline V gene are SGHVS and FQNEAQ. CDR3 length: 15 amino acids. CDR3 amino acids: CASSLAWGAQTEAFF. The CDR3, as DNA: TGTGCCAGCAGCTTAGCGTGGGGGGCGCAAACTGAAGCTTTCTTT. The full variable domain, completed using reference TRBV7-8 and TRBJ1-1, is GAGVSQSPRYKVAKRGQDVALRCDPISGHVSLFWYQQALGQGPEFLTYFQNEAQLDKSGLPSDRFFAERPEGSVSTLKIQRTQQEDSAVYLCASSLAWGAQTEAFFGQGTRLTVV.

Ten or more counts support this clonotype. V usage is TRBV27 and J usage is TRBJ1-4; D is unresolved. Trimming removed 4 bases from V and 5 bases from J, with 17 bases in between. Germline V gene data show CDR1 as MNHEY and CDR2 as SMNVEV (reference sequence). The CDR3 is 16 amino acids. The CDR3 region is CASSSPTLGGNEKLFF. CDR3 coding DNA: TGTGCCAGCAGTTCCCCCACCCTCGGAGGGAATGAAAAACTGTTTTTT.